This T cell receptor (beta chain) was sequenced in a study of vaccination and CD4 T cells after COVID-19. Study as a whole: Mild disease affected 8 or 9 convalescent patients and severe disease one, all SARS-CoV-2 positive by nasal swab PCR. Overlapping peptides of the spike proteins of SARS-CoV-2, HCoV-NL63, HCoV-OC43 and HCoV-229E were used for cell stimulation. Post-vaccine sampling followed dose two by a median roughly 76 days (range 14 to 241).

This clonotype was seen more than once but under ten times. Its antigen is undetermined. Once obtained from cultured CD4+ T cells, the DNA was sequenced using the Oncomine TCR Beta short-read assay. TCRdb reprocessed the PCR reads with MiXCR, giving one entry per CDR3 protein. The sample shows around 17,000 distinct CDR3 sequences, roughly three quarters of them seen only once. As for treatment: roughly ten-day PBMC culture with coronavirus spike peptide pools or control peptides (ViraFEST assay). For ViraFEST, peptide pools expanded antigen-specific T cells, after which the TCRs were sequenced. CDR1 is DFQATT and CDR2 is SNEGSKA in the germline V gene (reference sequence). The CDR3 is made up of 13 amino acids. V was cut by 4 bases and J by 3 bases, with 12 bases left in between.

Sequenced material: CD4+ T cells from blood, cultured in vitro. The TCR was taken from a human donor who had recovered from COVID-19. V gene TRBV20-1 combines with J gene TRBJ1-2, with D possibly matching TRBD1 (5 bases). CDR3 in amino acids: CSAMSGVDYGYTF. CDR3 DNA sequence: TGCAGTGCTATGTCGGGGGTTGACTATGGCTACACCTTC.